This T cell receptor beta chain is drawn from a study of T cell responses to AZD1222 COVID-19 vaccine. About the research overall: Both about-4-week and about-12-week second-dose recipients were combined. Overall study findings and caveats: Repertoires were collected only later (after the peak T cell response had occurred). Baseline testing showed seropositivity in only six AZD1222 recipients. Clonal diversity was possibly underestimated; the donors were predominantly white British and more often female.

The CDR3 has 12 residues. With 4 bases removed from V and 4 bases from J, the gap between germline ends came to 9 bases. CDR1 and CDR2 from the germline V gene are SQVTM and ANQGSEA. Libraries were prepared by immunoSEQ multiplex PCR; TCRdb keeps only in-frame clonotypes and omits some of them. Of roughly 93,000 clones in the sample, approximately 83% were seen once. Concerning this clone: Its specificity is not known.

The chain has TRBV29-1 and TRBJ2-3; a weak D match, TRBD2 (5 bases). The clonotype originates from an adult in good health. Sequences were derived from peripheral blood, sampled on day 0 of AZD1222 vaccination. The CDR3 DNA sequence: TGCAGCGTTGTGGCGGGTGCAGATACGCAGTATTTT. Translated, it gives CSVVAGADTQYF.